This T cell receptor beta chain comes out of a study of blood T cell repertoires in COVID-19. Looking at the study overall: Specimens from acute and convalescent COVID-19 originated in the United States, Italy and Spain. PBMCs, B-cell-depleted T cells, or T cells were the source of the cDNA or gDNA that made up the material.

In the original processing: Quantification of nucleated cells was approximated via reference gene primer amplification. Measured with immunoSEQ multiplex PCR; TCRdb has only the in-frame clones, and not every one. That table supplies the V and J calls and clone size; D and trimming were determined from the DNA. The sample lists roughly 180,000 clones, 85% to 90% occurring once. In germline, CDR1 is SGHTA, CDR2 FQGNSA. The CDR3 totals 17 residues. Trimming at V came to 7 bases and at J to 6 bases, leaving 12 bases not matched to a gene. The sequence derives from a woman aged 60 to 75 with acute or convalescent COVID-19. Sequenced input: peripheral blood. This chain uses TRBV7-2 with TRBJ2-1; 13 bases are a match to TRBD2. The CDR3 spells CASTLRGTSGTGNEQFF. The CDR3 DNA follows: TGTGCCAGCACTCTCAGGGGGACTAGCGGGACCGGCAATGAGCAGTTCTTC.